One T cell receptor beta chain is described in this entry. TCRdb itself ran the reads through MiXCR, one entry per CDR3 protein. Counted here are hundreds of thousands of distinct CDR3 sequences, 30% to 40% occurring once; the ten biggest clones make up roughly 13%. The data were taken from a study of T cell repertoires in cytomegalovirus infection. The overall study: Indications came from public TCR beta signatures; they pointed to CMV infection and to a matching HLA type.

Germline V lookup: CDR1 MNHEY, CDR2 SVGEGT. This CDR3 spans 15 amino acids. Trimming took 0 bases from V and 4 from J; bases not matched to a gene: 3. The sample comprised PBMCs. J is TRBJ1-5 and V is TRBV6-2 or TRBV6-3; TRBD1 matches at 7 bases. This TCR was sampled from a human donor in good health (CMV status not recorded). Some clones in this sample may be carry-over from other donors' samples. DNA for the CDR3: TGTGCCAGCAGTTACTCAGGGACAGAAAATCAGCCCCAGCATTTT. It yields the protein CASSYSGTENQPQHF.